The 6 T cell receptor beta chains below were found in one sample sequenced in a study of Graves' ophthalmopathy and Graves' hyperthyroidism. The study amplified TCR beta CDR3 regions using RNA transcripts. First-round RT-PCR relied on HTBI primers, and a second-round multiplex PCR came next. From the multiplex PCR reads, TCRdb called clonotypes with MiXCR, one entry per CDR3 protein. Found here are about 370,000 distinct CDR3 sequences, approximately 18% of them singletons; the top ten hold 2% to 3%. Material: peripheral blood. All receptors come from an adult woman with stable Graves' hyperthyroidism.

This clonotype was detected a few times. The chain carries TRBV2 and TRBJ1-5; perhaps TRBD1 as D (6 bases). Germline CDR1 reads SNHLY; CDR2 reads FYNNEI. CDR3 length: 17 residues. V was cut by 5 bases and J by 3 bases, with 20 bases left in between. CDR3: CASSHVPGAVANQPQHF. CDR3 DNA: TGTGCCAGCAGTCACGTCCCGGGGGCTGTTGCCAATCAGCCCCAGCATTTT.

This clonotype was seen at least ten times. The chain recombines TRBV7-8 with TRBJ2-7; D might be TRBD2 (6 bases). This CDR3 has 15 amino acids. V was pared by 1 base and J by 3 bases, with 13 bases between. CDR1 SGHVS and CDR2 FQNEAQ come from the germline V gene. CDR3 in DNA: TGTGCCAGCAGCTTAGGGCCGGGAGCACGCTACGAGCAGTACTTC. Translated, it gives CASSLGPGARYEQYF.

This clonotype appeared many times. The chain carries TRBV12-3 or TRBV12-4 and TRBJ2-2; TRBD1 matches at 9 bases. CDR3 length: 16 residues. The junction had 11 bases not matched to a gene; V was cut back by 5 bases and J by 7 bases. In DNA form, the CDR3 reads TGTGCCAGCAGTAACCCACAGGGGGCGCCGGTCGGGGAGCTGTTTTTT. This codes for CASSNPQGAPVGELFF.

This clonotype was seen many times. CDR3 nucleotide sequence: TGTGCCAGCAGCCCCCTAGGACTAGAAGGGACCCAGTACTTC. Protein: CASSPLGLEGTQYF. The genes are TRBV28 and TRBJ2-5; 7 bases fit TRBD2. CDR1 is MDHEN and CDR2 is SYDVKM in the germline V gene. V shed 6 bases, J shed 7 bases, and the junction held 11 bases outside the gene matches. This CDR3 contains 14 residues.

This clonotype appeared many times. This chain connects TRBV15 to TRBJ2-5; 14 positions match TRBD2. In germline, CDR1 is LNHNV, CDR2 YYDKDF (reference sequence). The CDR3 contains 20 residues. The V gene end was trimmed by 1 base and the J gene end by 5 bases; junction bases not matched to a gene: 15. Here the CDR3 DNA reads TGTGCCACCAGCAGAGGGTGGGGGGGGACTAGCGGGAGTACGGGTGAGACCCAGTACTTC. As protein: CATSRGWGGTSGSTGETQYF.

This clonotype was detected a few times. This sequence joins TRBV20-1 and TRBJ2-7; 9 bases are shared with TRBD2. V gave up 5 bases and J gave up 6 bases; unmatched junction bases: 17. This CDR3 is built from 16 residues. Germline V gene sequence: CDR1 DFQATT, CDR2 SNEGSKA (reference sequence). The CDR3 region has the DNA TGCAGTGCTCCCCGTACGGGCGGGAGGGCCGTCCTCGAGCAGTACTTC. Translating it yields CSAPRTGGRAVLEQYF.